Following are 10 T cell receptor beta chains from one sample sequenced in a study of blood T cell repertoires in COVID-19. Produced via immunoSEQ multiplex PCR; TCRdb's table is partial and in-frame only. Of hundreds of thousands of clones listed, about 89% are singletons. What was sequenced was PBMCs or T cells enriched from blood (not recorded which). Receptors were obtained from a woman in her twenties or thirties who had recovered from COVID-19.

The rearrangement links TRBV6-6 to TRBJ1-4; possible D gene TRBD1, 6 bases. Deletions cut 6 bases from V and 6 bases from J, with 17 bases between. Germline lookup yields CDR1 MNHNY and CDR2 SVGAGI (reference sequence). The CDR3 extends over 15 amino acids. CDR3 coding DNA: TGTGCCAGCAGCCACCTTAGGGGGGGAGATGAAAAACTGTTTTTT. It is translated as CASSHLRGGDEKLFF.

V usage is TRBV6-5 and J usage is TRBJ2-2; the match to TRBD2 covers 9 bases. CDR1 and CDR2 (germline): MNHEY, SVGAGI. The CDR3 contains 15 residues. V shed 10 bases and J 5 bases; nucleotides not matched to a gene: 11. CDR3 DNA sequence: TGTGCCACGGGGGTAGCGGGAGTAAGGACCGGGGAGCTGTTTTTT. Residues: CATGVAGVRTGELFF.

This clone was counted ten times or more. The CDR3 spells CSVGREGTEAFF. The CDR3 DNA reads TGCAGCGTTGGCAGGGAAGGGACTGAAGCTTTCTTT. This sequence joins TRBV29-1 and TRBJ1-1, with a tentative D call TRBD1 (5 bases). V was cut by 4 bases and J by 5 bases, with 11 bases left in between. The CDR3 extends over 12 amino acids. The germline CDR1 and CDR2 sequences are SQVTM and ANQGSEA.

This clone has just one count. CDR3 in amino acids: CSVDQTGVGEKLFF. The CDR3 region has the DNA TGCAGCGTTGACCAGACAGGGGTTGGTGAAAAACTGTTTTTT. The chain carries TRBV29-1 and TRBJ1-4, with 8 bases identical to TRBD1. Germline CDR1 is SQVTM and CDR2 is ANQGSEA. Trimming at V came to 3 bases and at J to 7 bases, leaving 7 bases not matched to a gene. The CDR3 is 14 residues long.

This sequence joins TRBV7-8 and TRBJ2-7; D gene ambiguous. Trimming removed 1 base from V and 2 bases from J, with 9 bases in between. The CDR3 is 14 amino acids. CDR1 is SGHVS and CDR2 is FQNEAQ in the germline V gene. The CDR3 region is CASSLGRFTYEQYF. The CDR3 DNA follows: TGTGCCAGCAGCTTAGGGCGGTTTACCTACGAGCAGTACTTC.

This clone was detected once. The chain is built from TRBV27 and TRBJ1-1, with D tentatively TRBD1 (5 bases). The V gene lost 8 bases and the J gene lost 13 bases, with 26 bases spanning the gap. This CDR3 region has 14 residues. The germline CDR1 and CDR2 sequences are MNHEY and SMNVEV (reference sequence). This CDR3 reads CASGTLGGVEELFF. CDR3 DNA sequence: TGTGCCAGCGGCACGTTGGGGGGGGTCGAGGAGCTTTTCTTT.

The rearrangement uses TRBV2 and TRBJ2-7, with 8 bases fitting TRBD1. Trimming at V came to 1 base and at J to 11 bases, leaving 4 bases not matched to a gene. This CDR3 spans 12 amino acids. Germline loops: CDR1 SNHLY, CDR2 FYNNEI. CDR3 protein: CASSEGDRGEYF. CDR3 sequence (DNA): TGTGCCAGCAGTGAAGGAGACAGGGGAGAGTACTTC.

The chain joins TRBV19 to TRBJ2-7, with 9 bases that match TRBD2. The CDR3 has 15 residues. From germline, CDR1 is LNHDA and CDR2 SQIVND (reference sequence). V was clipped by 6 bases and J by 6 bases; unmatched bases: 12. CDR3 sequence: CASRLLAGETGEQYF. The CDR3 DNA sequence: TGTGCCAGTAGATTACTAGCGGGCGAGACCGGCGAGCAGTACTTC.

The V and J genes are TRBV6-5 and TRBJ1-4; D may be TRBD1 (6 bases). The CDR3 contains 15 residues. The V and J ends lost 6 bases and 4 bases respectively, with 15 bases between them. Germline V lookup: CDR1 MNHEY, CDR2 SVGAGI. CDR3 coding DNA: TGTGCCAGCAGACCCTTACAGGGCTATAATGAAAAACTGTTTTTT. Amino acids: CASRPLQGYNEKLFF.

V is TRBV7-2 and J is TRBJ2-2; 9 bases line up with TRBD2. The CDR3 is 17 amino acids. V shed 2 bases, J shed 3 bases, and the junction held 7 bases outside the gene matches. Per the germline V gene, CDR1 is SGHTA and CDR2 is FQGNSA. CDR3 region: CASSLNWLAGYTGELFF. In DNA, the CDR3 is TGTGCCAGCAGCTTAAATTGGCTAGCGGGATACACCGGGGAGCTGTTTTTT.